The clone carrying this T cell receptor beta chain was detected only a few times. The antigen remains undetermined. This CDR3 contains 12 residues. The V and J ends lost 0 bases and 5 bases respectively, with 7 bases between them. Germline V gives CDR1 DFQATT, CDR2 SNEGSKA (reference sequence). The sample originates from a study of T-cell reconstitution after alpha-beta-depleted transplantation in children. Study-level results: The origin of alpha-beta T cells about two months after transplant was reportedly several hundred expanded graft clones. Diversity and T-cell counts at one year after transplant derived mostly from new T cells. It was surviving recipient T cells and thymic progenitors that gave some patients high TCRbeta diversity at day 60.

Unique molecular identifiers featured in how the TCRbeta library was prepared. From the PCR reads, TCRdb called clonotypes with MiXCR, one entry per CDR3 protein. The top ten hold roughly an eighth of the sample, which has some 550,000 distinct CDR3 sequences, 20% to 25% seen once. The sample consisted of PBMCs, mostly from graft donor cells, taken 360 days after TCRalphabeta/CD19-depleted stem cell transplant. The V call is TRBV20-1, the J call TRBJ2-5; D not resolved. This clonotype originated in a boy in the first two years of life who had a stem cell transplant for acute myeloid leukemia, so the T cells may come from the graft donor. The CDR3 sequence is CSAREAGETQYF. Here the CDR3 DNA reads TGCAGTGCTAGAGAAGCCGGCGAGACCCAGTACTTC.